Listed below are T cell receptor beta chains from one sample, sequenced in a study of shared clonotypes between healthy human individuals. Clones were read by immunoSEQ multiplex PCR, and TCRdb kept only the in-frame ones, dropping some. There are about 2.1 million clones in the sample; around 93% occur only once, and under 2% lies in the top ten. The specimen sequenced was naive CD8+ T cells from PBMCs. The origin of the receptors is a man between 18 and 35 years old in good health. Some clones in this sample may be carry-over from other donors' samples. The CDR3 runs from the conserved cysteine through the conserved F or W. D genes are given only for firm matches. Clone size is shown for a subset of rows, as once, few, many or a class of expanded clone.

j_call | v_call | clone_size | d_call | cdr3_nt | cdr3_aa
TRBJ2-5 | TRBV19 | NA | TRBD1 | TGTGCCAGTAGTTCGAACAGGGGTCGGTGGGAGACCCAGTACTTC | CASSSNRGRWETQYF
TRBJ2-1 | TRBV4-2 | NA | TRBD2 | TGTGCCAGCAGCCCTCCGGGGGGCAATGAGCAGTTCTTC | CASSPPGGNEQFF
TRBJ1-1 | TRBV25-1 | NA | NA | TGTGCCAGCAGTGACCAGACAGGTGGGGAGGGGGAAGCTTTCTTT | CASSDQTGGEGEAFF
TRBJ1-5 | TRBV28 | NA | NA | TGTGCCAGCAGTCCGGCTTTGGGGCGCGGGAATCAGCCCCAGCATTTT | CASSPALGRGNQPQHF
TRBJ1-4 | TRBV9 | NA | NA | TGTGCCAGCAGCGTAGAGGGACACTCGGTCGTTGATGAAAAACTGTTTTTT | CASSVEGHSVVDEKLFF
TRBJ2-3 | TRBV6-4 | NA | NA | TGTGCCACCCCCCTCAGGGGGGTATATACGCAGTATTTT | CATPLRGVYTQYF
TRBJ2-7 | TRBV27 | NA | NA | TGTGCCAGCAGTTTATCCCCCGGGACGGGCCTTCACGAGCAGTACTTC | CASSLSPGTGLHEQYF
TRBJ2-7 | TRBV7-8 | NA | NA | TGTGCCAGCAGCTTATCACGGGGAGACTACGAGCAGTACTTC | CASSLSRGDYEQYF
TRBJ2-7 | TRBV4-3 | once | TRBD1 | TGCGCCAGCAGCCACTTAAGAGGGACAGGGCTCGAGCAGTACTTC | CASSHLRGTGLEQYF
TRBJ2-1 | TRBV27 | NA | NA | TGTGCCAGCAGTGCCCTGGTTACCGGGGGATCCAATGAGCAGTTCTTC | CASSALVTGGSNEQFF
TRBJ1-1 | TRBV19 | NA | NA | TGTGCCAGTAGTGCCGGAGGCACTGAAGCTTTCTTT | CASSAGGTEAFF
TRBJ2-5 | TRBV27 | NA | NA | TGTGCCAGCAGTACTCGCCAGAACCAAGAGACCCAGTACTTC | CASSTRQNQETQYF
TRBJ2-1 | TRBV5-1 | NA | TRBD2 | TGCGCCAGCAGCTTGGCCAATGCGGGAGGCTCCTACAATGAGCAGTTCTTC | CASSLANAGGSYNEQFF
TRBJ2-1 | TRBV4-1 | NA | TRBD2 | TGCGCCAGCAGCCAAGCTAGCGGTGCCTACAATGAGCAGTTCTTC | CASSQASGAYNEQFF
TRBJ1-1 | TRBV6-1 | NA | NA | TGTGCCAGCACTACGGAACCGGGCACTGAAGCTTTCTTT | CASTTEPGTEAFF
TRBJ1-1 | TRBV5-1 | NA | TRBD1 | TGCGCCAGCAGCCTCTTCAGGGGGGAGACTGAAGCTTTCTTT | CASSLFRGETEAFF
TRBJ2-7 | TRBV7-9 | NA | NA | TGTGCCAGCAGCTTACGGGGTCGCGAGCAGTACTTC | CASSLRGREQYF
TRBJ2-7 | TRBV11-2 | NA | NA | TGTGCCAGCAGCTGGGAACAGGGACTTCGTTTCGAGCAGTACTTC | CASSWEQGLRFEQYF
TRBJ2-7 | TRBV27 | NA | TRBD1 | TGTGCCAGCAGTTCGAGACAGGGTGTAAAGTACGAGCATTACTTC | CASSSRQGVKYEHYF
TRBJ2-7 | TRBV27 | NA | NA | TGTGCCAGCAGGGCAGGGCGCGCCTACGAGCAGTACTTC | CASRAGRAYEQYF
TRBJ2-7 | TRBV4-2 | NA | NA | TGTGCCAGCAGCCAAGTAGCCGCCGGCAGGGACCTCTACGAGCAGTACTTC | CASSQVAAGRDLYEQYF
TRBJ2-2 | TRBV7-6 | NA | TRBD1 | TGTGCCAGCAGCCCCTTTTGGCAGGGGGCCGCCGGGGAGCTGTTTTTT | CASSPFWQGAAGELFF
TRBJ2-5 | TRBV27 | NA | TRBD2 | TGTGCCAGCACCTCGACTAGCGACAGAAAAGAGACCCAGTACTTC | CASTSTSDRKETQYF
TRBJ2-1 | TRBV7-9 | few | NA | TGTGCCAGCAGCTTGTCCTTCAATGAGCAGTTCTTC | CASSLSFNEQFF
TRBJ1-2 | TRBV19 | once | TRBD1 | TGTGCCAGTAGTTCAAGAGGGACAGCCATCTATGGCTACACCTTC | CASSSRGTAIYGYTF
TRBJ1-3 | TRBV11-2 | NA | NA | TGTGCCAGCAGCCCAGGACCAGGCTCTGGAAACACCATATATTTT | CASSPGPGSGNTIYF
TRBJ1-1 | TRBV29-1 | once | NA | TGCAGCGTTGAGCGACAGTCCACTGAAGCTTTCTTT | CSVERQSTEAFF
TRBJ1-3 | TRBV4-1 | NA | NA | TGCGCCAGCAGCCAATACCGTGCAGGGAGTGGTGGAAACACCATATATTTT | CASSQYRAGSGGNTIYF
TRBJ2-7 | TRBV29-1 | NA | TRBD2 | TGCAGCGGTGCTAGCGGGGAGGACGAGCAGTACTTC | CSGASGEDEQYF
TRBJ2-7 | TRBV6-1 | NA | NA | TGTGCCAGCAGTGAAGGCATCTCGGGACCGTCCTCCTACGAGCAGTACTTC | CASSEGISGPSSYEQYF
TRBJ2-1 | TRBV2 | NA | TRBD2 | TGTGCCAGCTACGGACTAGCGGGGTCTAATAATGAGCAGTTCTTC | CASYGLAGSNNEQFF
TRBJ1-1 | TRBV11-3 | NA | NA | TGTGCCAGCAGTTCCGACGGCGAGAACACTGAAGCTTTCTTT | CASSSDGENTEAFF
TRBJ2-4 | TRBV25-1 | once | NA | TGTGCCAGCAGTCCTGTGGGGGCCAAAAACATTCAGTACTTC | CASSPVGAKNIQYF
TRBJ2-1 | TRBV14 | NA | NA | TGTGCCAGCAGCCCAATACAGGGTTCCTACAATGAGCAGTTCTTC | CASSPIQGSYNEQFF
TRBJ1-5 | TRBV15 | NA | TRBD1 | TGTGCCACCAGCAGAGATCCCCTGTGGACAGGGTTGAATCAGCCCCAGCATTTT | CATSRDPLWTGLNQPQHF
TRBJ2-1 | TRBV28 | NA | TRBD2 | TGTGCCAGCAGTTTACGGGGGGGTTTTTACAATGAGCAGTTCTTC | CASSLRGGFYNEQFF
TRBJ2-7 | TRBV27 | NA | NA | TGTGCCAGCAGTTTGAGAATGACCTACGAGCAGTACTTC | CASSLRMTYEQYF
TRBJ1-2 | TRBV6-1 | NA | NA | TGTGCCAGCAGTGAAAGCGGGGAGGCTAACTATGGCTACACCTTC | CASSESGEANYGYTF
TRBJ2-5 | TRBV19 | NA | NA | TGTGCCAGTAGGAGGAGGGCGTTAGTGGAGACCCAGTACTTC | CASRRRALVETQYF
TRBJ2-2 | TRBV27 | NA | NA | TGTGCCAGCAGTTTATTTCGCCCGACGGGTGGCTCGAACACCGGGGAGCTGTTTTTT | CASSLFRPTGGSNTGELFF